The clone carrying this T cell receptor (beta chain) was seen at least ten times. Its specificity is not known. Each diagnosis was grounded in clinical symptoms, serum thyroxine and TRAb, thyroid ultrasound, and orbital computed tomography. The PBMCs were taken from about 9.7 ml of fresh peripheral blood. V lost 0 bases, J lost 4 bases, and 13 bases lay in between. Germline V gives CDR1 SGHRS, CDR2 YFSETQ. CDR3 size: 15 residues. The data are from a study of T cells in Graves' hyperthyroidism and ophthalmopathy. Study in general: At the time of initial diagnosis and before any treatment, peripheral blood was collected.

Amplification of TCR beta CDR3 regions used RNA as the template. Researchers ran a first-round RT-PCR on the TCR CDR3 using the HTBI primer set. TCRdb used MiXCR to reprocess the multiplex PCR reads, holding one entry per CDR3 protein. The data show under 350,000 distinct CDR3 sequences, with roughly 13% seen just once and 6.5% to 10% held by the top ten. Overall study findings and caveats: Model-based prediction identified ophthalmopathy a median roughly 5.9 months prior to its onset.

The sequencing sample was made of blood. The chain combines TRBV5-1 with TRBJ2-5, with a weak D call TRBD2 (5 bases). This TCR derives from a woman aged 40 to 55 with Graves' hyperthyroidism. This CDR3 is CASSLEGLVGETQYF. DNA for the CDR3: TGCGCCAGCAGCTTGGAAGGACTGGTCGGAGAGACCCAGTACTTC.